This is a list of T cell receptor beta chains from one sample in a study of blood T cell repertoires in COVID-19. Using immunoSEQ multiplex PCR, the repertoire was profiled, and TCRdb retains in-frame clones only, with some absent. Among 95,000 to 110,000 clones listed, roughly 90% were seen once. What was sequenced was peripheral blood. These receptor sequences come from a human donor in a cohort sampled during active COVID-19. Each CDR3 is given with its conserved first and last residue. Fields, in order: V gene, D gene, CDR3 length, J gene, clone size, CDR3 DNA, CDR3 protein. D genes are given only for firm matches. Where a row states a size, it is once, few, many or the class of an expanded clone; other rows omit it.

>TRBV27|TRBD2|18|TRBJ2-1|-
TGTGCCAGCAGTCCGCGGACTAGCGGGAGATCCTCCTACAATGAGCAGTTCTTC
CASSPRTSGRSSYNEQFF
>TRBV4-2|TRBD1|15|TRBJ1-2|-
TGTGCCAGCAGCCACCTCGGGACAGGGGGCTATGGCTACACCTTC
CASSHLGTGGYGYTF
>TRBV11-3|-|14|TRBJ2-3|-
TGTGCCAGCAGCTTAGAGGCTAGCACAGATACGCAGTATTTT
CASSLEASTDTQYF
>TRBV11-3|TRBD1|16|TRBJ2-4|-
TGTGCCAGCAGACTAAGGGGACAGGTTGTCAAAAACATTCAGTACTTC
CASRLRGQVVKNIQYF
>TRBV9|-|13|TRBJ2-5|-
TGTGCCAGCAGCGTAAACAGCCAAGAGACCCAGTACTTC
CASSVNSQETQYF
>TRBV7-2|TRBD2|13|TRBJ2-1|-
TGTGCCAGCAAGGGCGGGAGGGCTCATGAAAAGTTCTTC
CASKGGRAHEKFF
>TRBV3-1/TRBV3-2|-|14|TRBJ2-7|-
TGTGCCAGCAGCCTTGGGCTATTTACCTACGAGCAGTACTTC
CASSLGLFTYEQYF
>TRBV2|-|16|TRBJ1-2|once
TGTGCCAGCAGTGAAAACACTTACGGGGGGATCTATGGCTACACCTTC
CASSENTYGGIYGYTF
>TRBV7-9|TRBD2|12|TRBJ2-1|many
TGTGCCAGCTGGGGGGGCTACAATGAGCAGTTCTTC
CASWGGYNEQFF
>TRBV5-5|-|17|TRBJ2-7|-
TGTGCCAGCAGCTCTCCACCCGTTAGGGGGGGCTCCTACGAGCAGTACTTC
CASSSPPVRGGSYEQYF
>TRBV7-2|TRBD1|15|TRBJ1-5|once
TGTGCCAGCAGCCCCCGGGACAGGGCTAATCAGCCCCAGCATTTT
CASSPRDRANQPQHF
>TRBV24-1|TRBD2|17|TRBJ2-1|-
TGTGCCACCAGTGAACCGGGACTAGCGGGAGCCTTAGATGAGCAGTTCTTC
CATSEPGLAGALDEQFF
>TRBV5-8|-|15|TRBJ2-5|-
TGTGCCAGCAGCTTGGCCAGGGCGGTACAAGAGACCCAGTACTTC
CASSLARAVQETQYF
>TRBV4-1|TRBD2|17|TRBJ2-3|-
TGCGCCAGCAGCCAAGATCCTCTAGCGGGCAGCACAGATACGCAGTATTTT
CASSQDPLAGSTDTQYF
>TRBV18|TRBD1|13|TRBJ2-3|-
TGTGCCAGCTCCCCGGCCAGGGGGGATACGCAGTATTTT
CASSPARGDTQYF
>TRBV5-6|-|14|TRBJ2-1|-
TGTGCCAGTAGCCTGGAGACTAGGAACAATGAGCAGTTCTTC
CASSLETRNNEQFF
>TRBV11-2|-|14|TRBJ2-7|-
TGTGCCAGCAGCTTGGCAGGCTTTTCCTACGAGCAGTACTTC
CASSLAGFSYEQYF
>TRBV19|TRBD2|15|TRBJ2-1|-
TGTGCCAGTAGTAGACTAGCGGGGGGGCGGAATGAGCAGTTCTTC
CASSRLAGGRNEQFF
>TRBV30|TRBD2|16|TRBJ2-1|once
TGTGCCTGGAGTATTAGACTAGCGGGAGACCACAATGAGCAGTTCTTC
CAWSIRLAGDHNEQFF
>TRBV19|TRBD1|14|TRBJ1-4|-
TGTGCCAGTAGTACCCAGGGGGCCAATGAAAAACTGTTTTTT
CASSTQGANEKLFF
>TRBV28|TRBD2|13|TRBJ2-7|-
TGTGCCAGCAGAACTAGCGGCTCCTACGAGCAGTACTTC
CASRTSGSYEQYF
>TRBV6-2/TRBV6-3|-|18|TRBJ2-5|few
TGTGCCAGCAGTTACCCTCCAACTACTAGCCTGAGGGGAGAGACCCAGTACTTC
CASSYPPTTSLRGETQYF
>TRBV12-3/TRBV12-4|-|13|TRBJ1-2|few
TGTGCCAGCAGTTTAGCGCACAGCTATGGCTACACCTTC
CASSLAHSYGYTF
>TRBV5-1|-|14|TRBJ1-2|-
TGCGCCAGCAGCTTGGCCCAGGCGAAATATGGCTACACCTTC
CASSLAQAKYGYTF
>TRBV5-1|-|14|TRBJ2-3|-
TGCGCCAGCAGCGTAGGGGGGGGCCGGGATACGCAGTATTTT
CASSVGGGRDTQYF
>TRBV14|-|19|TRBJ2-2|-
TGTGCCAGCAGCCACAGAATAACAGGGAGGGTCGGGAACACCGGGGAGCTGTTTTTT
CASSHRITGRVGNTGELFF